Listed here is a single T cell receptor beta chain. What it binds is unknown. These data come from a study of OX40 agonist ivuxolimab in advanced cancers. Background on the study: Those enrolled were roughly 80% male, with a mean age of about 66 years and ages from roughly 20 to 85. Study findings and constraints: Clonal expansion by week 6 occurred in CD4+ and CD8+ blood T cells (at 0.1 to 3.0 mg/kg).

The V end lost 5 bases, the J end lost 5 bases, and 12 bases lay between the germline ends. The CDR3 contains 13 residues. The germline V gene encodes CDR1 MNHNS and CDR2 SASEGT. TCRdb keeps only in-frame clones here, not all; method: immunoSEQ multiplex PCR. Of fewer than 55,000 clones detected, 65% to 85% appear once; the ten largest clones hold approximately 7.5%. Specimen: CD4+ or CD8+ T cells sorted from blood, collected in a trial of the OX40 agonist ivuxolimab. The TCR comes from an adult with an advanced solid tumor such as melanoma, head and neck, liver or kidney cancer. The V gene is TRBV6-1, the J gene TRBJ1-1; D might be TRBD1 (6 bases). The CDR3 sequence is CASSTDRTTEAFF. The CDR3 DNA reads as TGTGCCAGCAGTACCGACAGGACTACTGAAGCTTTCTTT.